This T cell receptor (beta chain) was identified in a study of graft-versus-host responses after intestinal transplantation. Study context: Following induction with anti-thymocyte globulin, all recipients were given tacrolimus and steroids for two to three years.

The assay was immunoSEQ multiplex PCR, and TCRdb's table has in-frame clones only and misses some. This table has about 92,000 clones, 75% to 95% appearing once. Study results and limitations: Present in recipient marrow, GvH clones included some that appeared first in ileum or blood. Circulating GvH clone levels at their peak were associated with HvG declines (early post-transplant). High graft-versus-host to host-versus-graft clonal ratios were seen in allografts of patients with graft-donor T cell macrochimerism.

This clone appeared once. Its antigen is not known. The sequencing used unstimulated CD8+ T cells sorted from spleen or lymph node cells, collected before intestinal transplant. The origin of this receptor is a human donor who received an intestinal transplant.

The CDR3 reads CASGQGVGYEQYF. The CDR3, as DNA: TGCGCCAGCGGACAGGGTGTAGGGTACGAGCAGTACTTC. J is TRBJ2-7 and V is TRBV5-1; 8 bases line up with TRBD1. The germline V gene encodes CDR1 SGHRS and CDR2 YFSETQ. V lost 7 bases to trimming and J lost 4 bases; unmatched junction nucleotides: 7. The CDR3 runs 13 residues. Drawing the rest from reference TRBV5-1 and TRBJ2-7, the complete variable domain is KAGVTQTPRYLIKTRGQQVTLSCSPISGHRSVSWYQQTPGQGLQFLFEYFSETQRNKGNFPGRFSGRQFSNSRSEMNVSTLELGDSALYLCASGQGVGYEQYFGPGTRLTVT.